The rows below give T cell receptor beta chains drawn from one sample of a study of human T cells and chemical hapten exposure. TCRdb reprocessed the RACE reads with MiXCR, giving one entry per CDR3 protein. The repertoire holds 300,000 to 400,000 distinct CDR3 sequences, with about 7% as singletons. Specimen: whole blood, collected in connection with sensitization to the hapten diphenylcyclopropenone (DPC). These TCRs come from a woman aged 18 to 35 with alopecia areata. Some clones in this sample may be carry-over from other donors' samples. The CDR3 runs from the conserved cysteine through the conserved F or W. A D gene is named only where the DNA matches it firmly. Clone size appears in some rows only: once, few, many, or a class for an expanded clone.

d_call | j_call | v_call | clone_size | cdr3_aa | cdr3_nt
- | TRBJ1-5 | TRBV3-1 | few | CASSPLGQSNQPQHF | TGTGCCAGCAGCCCCCTAGGACAGTCAAATCAGCCCCAGCATTTT
TRBD2 | TRBJ2-3 | TRBV7-8 | many | CASLPGVAGGTDTQYF | TGTGCCAGCCTACCGGGGGTGGCGGGGGGCACAGATACGCAGTATTTT
- | TRBJ1-5 | TRBV16 | - | CASSQFYPGQPQHF | TGTGCCAGCAGCCAATTTTACCCGGGTCAGCCCCAGCATTTT
- | TRBJ1-2 | TRBV7-2 | - | CASSLAGRVTPYGYTF | TGTGCCAGCAGCTTAGCGGGCAGGGTGACTCCTTATGGCTACACCTTC
- | TRBJ1-1 | TRBV14 | - | CASSQEPLTEAFF | TGTGCCAGCAGCCAAGAGCCCCTCACTGAAGCTTTCTTT
- | TRBJ2-1 | TRBV7-3 | many | CASSLLGTPRHEQFF | TGTGCCAGCAGCTTGTTAGGAACACCCCGGCATGAGCAGTTCTTC
- | TRBJ2-2 | TRBV10-3 | - | CAISELGSGELFF | TGTGCCATCAGTGAGCTCGGGTCCGGGGAGCTGTTTTTT
TRBD1 | TRBJ1-5 | TRBV4-3 | few | CASSQEPGGTQPQHF | TGCGCCAGCAGCCAAGAACCAGGGGGAACTCAGCCCCAGCATTTT
- | TRBJ1-5 | TRBV28 | many | CASSFPFYQGHNQPQHF | TGTGCCAGCAGTTTCCCTTTTTACCAGGGACACAATCAGCCCCAGCATTTT
- | TRBJ1-3 | TRBV4-2 | many | CASSHPVSGNTIYF | TGTGCCAGCAGCCATCCGGTCTCTGGAAACACCATATATTTT
TRBD2 | TRBJ2-7 | TRBV20-1 | few | CSARRASGGAIEQYF | TGCAGTGCTAGACGGGCTAGCGGGGGGGCCATCGAGCAGTACTTC
TRBD1 | TRBJ2-2 | TRBV12-3/TRBV12-4 | few | CASRPRQGAIMFF | TGTGCCAGCAGGCCTAGACAGGGGGCGATTATGTTTTTT
TRBD1 | TRBJ2-2 | TRBV19 | few | CASSKPGQGVTGELFF | TGTGCCAGTAGCAAACCGGGACAGGGGGTTACCGGGGAGCTGTTTTTT
TRBD1 | TRBJ2-5 | TRBV6-5 | many | CASSLDRVGETQYF | TGTGCCAGCAGTTTAGACAGGGTCGGAGAGACCCAGTACTTC
- | TRBJ2-3 | TRBV7-2 | medium-sized | CASSPTPPLGYF | TGTGCCAGCAGCCCAACGCCTCCTCTAGGGTATTTT
TRBD1 | TRBJ1-4 | TRBV7-8 | - | CASSHYRGLREKLFF | TGTGCCAGCAGCCACTACAGGGGTCTAAGGGAAAAACTGTTTTTT
- | TRBJ1-1 | TRBV6-5 | - | CASSYSIHLNTEAFF | TGTGCCAGCAGTTACTCGATACATCTGAACACTGAAGCTTTCTTT
TRBD1 | TRBJ2-7 | TRBV25-1 | many | CASSPTPGQGAYEQYF | TGTGCCAGCAGTCCCACCCCGGGACAGGGGGCCTACGAGCAGTACTTC
- | TRBJ2-1 | TRBV7-2 | many | CASSSLLDNEQFF | TGTGCCAGCAGCTCCCTATTGGACAATGAGCAGTTCTTC
- | TRBJ2-6 | TRBV20-1 | few | CSAHTTSGANVLTF | TGCAGTGCTCATACAACATCTGGGGCCAACGTCCTGACTTTC
TRBD1 | TRBJ1-3 | TRBV5-4 | - | CATTGGVLSGNTIYF | TGTGCCACCACAGGGGGGGTCCTCTCTGGAAACACCATATATTTT
- | TRBJ1-6 | TRBV4-3 | few | CASSQVRAAGAPLHF | TGCGCCAGCAGCCAAGTCAGGGCCGCAGGGGCACCCCTCCACTTT
TRBD1 | TRBJ2-5 | TRBV29-1 | many | CSVGQGYQETQYF | TGCAGCGTTGGACAGGGATACCAAGAGACCCAGTACTTC
- | TRBJ1-6 | TRBV20-1 | - | CSAPWGDSPHF | TGCAGTGCTCCCTGGGGGGATTCACCCCACTTT
TRBD1 | TRBJ1-4 | TRBV20-1 | few | CSAIMAGGGFKLFF | TGCAGTGCCATAATGGCAGGGGGCGGTTTCAAACTGTTTTTT
TRBD2 | TRBJ2-3 | TRBV5-4 | few | CASSLFSGGAPDTQYF | TGTGCCAGCAGCTTATTTAGCGGGGGGGCCCCAGATACGCAGTATTTT
- | TRBJ1-5 | TRBV2 | - | CASSDREGQPQHF | TGTGCCAGCAGTGACAGGGAGGGTCAGCCCCAGCATTTT
TRBD1 | TRBJ1-5 | TRBV27 | many | CASSSQIDRGGQPQHF | TGTGCCAGCAGTTCCCAGATTGACAGGGGGGGACAGCCCCAGCATTTT
- | TRBJ1-5 | TRBV6-6 | - | CASSYSAGQGQPQHF | TGTGCCAGCAGTTACTCAGCAGGGCAGGGTCAGCCCCAGCATTTT
TRBD1 | TRBJ1-1 | TRBV7-9 | many | CASSYRGARNTEAFF | TGTGCCAGCAGTTACAGGGGCGCGAGAAACACTGAAGCTTTCTTT
- | TRBJ2-3 | TRBV20-1 | many | CSARRQSTDTQYF | TGCAGTGCGAGAAGACAGAGCACAGATACGCAGTATTTT
- | TRBJ1-5 | TRBV18 | - | CASSPDRSQPQHF | TGTGCCAGCTCCCCTGACAGGTCCCAGCCCCAGCATTTT
- | TRBJ1-5 | TRBV21-1 | many | CASSKGGLTGGAHQPQHF | TGTGCCAGCAGCAAAGGAGGCTTAACTGGAGGGGCGCATCAGCCCCAGCATTTT
- | TRBJ2-2 | TRBV11-2 | - | CASSLGGYNTGELFF | TGTGCCAGCAGCTTAGGAGGGTACAACACCGGGGAGCTGTTTTTT
TRBD2 | TRBJ2-1 | TRBV4-1 | many | CASSHGLAGGLGEQFF | TGCGCCAGCAGCCACGGACTAGCGGGGGGGCTAGGAGAGCAGTTCTTC
- | TRBJ2-5 | TRBV4-1 | - | CASSQDWLAGASQETQYF | TGCGCCAGCAGCCAAGATTGGTTGGCGGGGGCCTCCCAAGAGACCCAGTACTTC
TRBD1 | TRBJ1-2 | TRBV4-1 | many | CASSQTMGQFYGYTF | TGCGCCAGCAGCCAAACGATGGGACAGTTCTATGGCTACACCTTC
- | TRBJ1-1 | TRBV7-9 | few | CASSQQVASDTEAFF | TGTGCCAGCAGCCAGCAGGTCGCGTCCGACACTGAAGCTTTCTTT
TRBD2 | TRBJ2-5 | TRBV5-5 | many | CASSLGLAGPQETQYF | TGTGCCAGCAGCTTGGGACTAGCGGGGCCCCAAGAGACCCAGTACTTC
- | TRBJ2-1 | TRBV7-9 | many | CASSLEPQLNEQFF | TGTGCCAGCAGCTTAGAGCCACAACTCAATGAGCAGTTCTTC
- | TRBJ1-1 | TRBV6-5 | many | CASSYHEQGRGEAFF | TGTGCCAGCAGTTACCATGAACAGGGCAGGGGTGAAGCTTTCTTT
TRBD1 | TRBJ1-1 | TRBV6-5 | few | CASSYSNTGDTEAFF | TGTGCCAGCAGTTACTCCAATACAGGGGACACTGAAGCTTTCTTT
- | TRBJ2-7 | TRBV6-2/TRBV6-3 | - | CASSYEGFVPTYEQYF | TGTGCCAGCAGTTACGAAGGGTTCGTGCCTACCTACGAGCAGTACTTC
- | TRBJ1-1 | TRBV6-1 | few | CASRPGVGRNTEAFF | TGTGCCAGCAGGCCAGGGGTGGGCAGGAACACTGAAGCTTTCTTT
- | TRBJ2-3 | TRBV7-9 | - | CASSPNPPLPGADTQYF | TGTGCCAGCAGCCCCAACCCCCCTCTACCAGGGGCAGATACGCAGTATTTT
- | TRBJ2-2 | TRBV4-3 | few | CASSQGTGSLNTGELFF | TGCGCCAGCAGCCAAGGAACCGGGTCTTTGAACACCGGGGAGCTGTTTTTT
TRBD2 | TRBJ2-5 | TRBV6-5 | few | CASSTRLAAPETQYF | TGTGCCAGCAGTACCCGACTAGCGGCCCCGGAGACCCAGTACTTC
- | TRBJ1-1 | TRBV6-2/TRBV6-3 | - | CASSYRSDTEEAFF | TGTGCCAGCAGTTACCGTTCGGATACGGAGGAAGCTTTCTTT
- | TRBJ1-4 | TRBV4-3 | few | CASSQSDNEKLFF | TGCGCCAGCAGCCAATCTGATAATGAAAAACTGTTTTTT
- | TRBJ2-1 | TRBV18 | - | CASSPPQRAYNEQFF | TGTGCCAGCTCACCACCCCAGAGGGCTTACAATGAGCAGTTCTTC
- | TRBJ2-1 | TRBV15 | few | CATSTGKTYNEQFF | TGTGCCACCAGCACGGGTAAGACCTACAATGAGCAGTTCTTC
TRBD2 | TRBJ2-1 | TRBV11-2 | many | CASSSPLTAGRFF | TGTGCCAGCAGCTCCCCCTTAACAGCGGGGCGGTTCTTC
- | TRBJ2-7 | TRBV14 | few | CASSQEGNSYEQYF | TGTGCCAGCAGCCAAGAAGGGAACTCCTACGAGCAGTACTTC
- | TRBJ1-5 | TRBV10-3 | many | CAISIRRGAEPQHF | TGTGCCATCAGTATACGCAGGGGAGCGGAGCCCCAGCATTTT
TRBD2 | TRBJ2-3 | TRBV5-6 | - | CASSLISRLAGGNVGFTDTQYF | TGTGCCAGCAGCTTGATTTCAAGACTAGCGGGGGGTAACGTCGGATTCACAGATACGCAGTATTTT
- | TRBJ1-1 | TRBV7-9 | - | CASSLGSVEAFF | TGTGCCAGCAGCTTAGGGTCCGTTGAAGCTTTCTTT
TRBD1 | TRBJ2-1 | TRBV20-1 | many | CSARGQGASSYNEQFF | TGCAGTGCCCGTGGACAGGGGGCTTCGTCCTACAATGAGCAGTTCTTC
- | TRBJ1-5 | TRBV6-5 | - | CASSYSYYQPQHF | TGTGCCAGCAGTTATAGTTACTATCAGCCCCAGCATTTT
- | TRBJ2-2 | TRBV5-1 | many | CASSRGGRNTGELFF | TGCGCCAGCAGCCGCGGGGGCCGCAACACCGGGGAGCTGTTTTTT